The 27 T cell receptor beta chains listed next were all sequenced from one sample in a study of naive and memory T cell subsets (dated by TCRdb to about 2017). Library generation was performed with 5' RACE. The reads were generated on an Illumina MiSeq. The ligated cDNA was amplified in four rounds of PCR with nested alpha and beta constant region primers together with the SP2 primer. The raw public data were reprocessed by TCRdb itself: fastp quality trimming at Q25, MiXCR clonotype calling, in-frame beta chains only. Records with the same CDR3 protein are collapsed into one entry carrying the most frequent genes and DNA. The sample table contains tens of thousands of distinct CDR3 sequences; only one count was recorded for under 10% of them. The top ten constitute less than 20% of the sample. The study reported a robust and sensitive protocol to amplify, sequence and analyze TCRs, based on 3' ligation of a UMI-containing oligonucleotide to TCR cDNA.

The receptors shown here come from a female donor in good health.

The chain carries TRBV5-4 and TRBJ1-3; the D is unclear. The CDR3 is 15 amino acids. The germline CDR1 and CDR2 sequences are SGHNT and YYREEE (reference sequence). V lost 7 bases to trimming and J lost 0 bases, with 14 bases between them. The CDR3 bases are TGTGCCAGCCTGATAGAGGGCCCCTCTGGAAACACCATATATTTT. It yields the protein CASLIEGPSGNTIYF.

This sequence joins TRBV4-1 and TRBJ2-5; 9 nucleotides agree with TRBD1. This CDR3 is 16 amino acids long. With 1 base clipped from V and 5 bases from J, the junction kept 8 bases outside the gene matches. Germline-derived CDR1 and CDR2 are MGHRA and YSYEKL. The chain's CDR3 is CASSQGPQGAGETQYF. The CDR3 DNA reads as TGCGCCAGCAGCCAAGGGCCACAGGGGGCCGGGGAGACCCAGTACTTC.

The chain couples TRBV3-1 to TRBJ1-2, with D tentatively TRBD1 (6 bases). The germline gives CDR1 LGHDT, CDR2 YNNKEL (reference sequence). The CDR3 runs 13 residues. Trimming removed 6 bases from V and 4 bases from J, with 12 bases in between. The CDR3 DNA sequence: TGTGCCAGCAGAGGACAGACTTTCTATGGCTACACCTTC. The encoded protein is CASRGQTFYGYTF.

In its sample, this clonotype was seen a few times. The rearrangement uses TRBV10-3 and TRBJ2-1, with 13 bases lining up with TRBD2. CDR1 and CDR2 from the germline V gene are ENHRY and SYGVKD. This CDR3 contains 16 residues. V gave up 8 bases and J gave up 1 base; unmatched junction bases: 5. The CDR3 nucleotides are TGTGCCATCCGGGGGACTAGCGGGGATTCCTACAATGAGCAGTTCTTC. The encoded protein is CAIRGTSGDSYNEQFF.

This clonotype was observed at least ten times. CDR3 in amino acids: CSAYSRNTEAFF. CDR3 nucleotide sequence: TGCAGTGCATACAGTCGAAACACTGAAGCTTTCTTT. The rearrangement joins TRBV20-1 to TRBJ1-1; D remains ambiguous. V dropped 6 bases and J dropped 2 bases, with 10 bases sitting between them. Germline CDR1 reads DFQATT; CDR2 reads SNEGSKA (reference sequence). The CDR3 is made up of 12 amino acids.

A few counts support this clonotype. The rearrangement joins TRBV29-1 to TRBJ1-2; D is uncertain. V was clipped by 3 bases and J by 2 bases, with 7 bases between them. From germline, CDR1 is SQVTM and CDR2 ANQGSEA. The CDR3 runs to 12 residues. CDR3 amino acids: CSVEDRNYGYTF. CDR3 DNA: TGCAGCGTTGAGGATAGAAACTATGGCTACACCTTC.

The chain combines TRBV6-6 with TRBJ2-1; D might be TRBD2 (6 bases). Germline loops: CDR1 MNHNY, CDR2 SVGAGI (reference sequence). The CDR3 loop spans 12 amino acids. V dropped 8 bases and J dropped 3 bases, with 8 bases sitting between them. CDR3 in amino acids: CASWGDYNEQFF. The CDR3 DNA reads TGTGCCAGCTGGGGGGACTACAATGAGCAGTTCTTC.

The CDR3 region has the DNA TGTGCCAGTAGGATGGGACTATACAATGAGCAGTTCTTC. The encoded protein is CASRMGLYNEQFF. The chain employs TRBV19 and TRBJ2-1; 7 nucleotides match TRBD2. Germline CDR1 and CDR2: LNHDA and SQIVND (reference sequence). V lost 6 bases, J lost 4 bases, and 3 bases stayed unmatched. The CDR3 is 13 residues long.

The chain joins TRBV6-2 or TRBV6-3 to TRBJ2-3; D is undetermined. Germline V gene data show CDR1 as MNHEY and CDR2 as SVGEGT. The ends were cut back, 5 bases at V and 6 bases at J, with 12 bases in the middle. CDR3 size: 13 residues. The DNA for the CDR3 is TGTGCCAGCAGTACGCCCTTTTGGGATACGCAGTATTTT. Its protein is CASSTPFWDTQYF.

The table lists this clonotype with a few counts. The gene calls are TRBV5-4 and TRBJ1-1; maybe TRBD1 (5 bases). The germline CDR1 and CDR2 sequences are SGHNT and YYREEE (reference sequence). Trimming removed 1 base from V and 0 bases from J, with 7 bases in between. The CDR3 runs 14 residues. DNA of the CDR3: TGTGCCAGCAGCTTGCAGGGAGTGAACACTGAAGCTTTCTTT. Translated, it gives CASSLQGVNTEAFF.

This clonotype turned up a few times. The chain has TRBV3-1 and TRBJ1-1; D remains unclear. CDR1 is LGHDT, CDR2 YNNKEL, per germline (reference sequence). The CDR3 extends over 13 amino acids. V shed 0 bases and J shed 4 bases, with 6 bases lying between them. CDR3 coding DNA: TGTGCCAGCAGCCAAGATTTGACCACTGAAGCTTTCTTT. Translation gives CASSQDLTTEAFF.

The V gene is TRBV28, the J gene TRBJ1-5, with D unclear. Deletions cut 3 bases from V and 4 bases from J, with 13 bases between. Germline values: CDR1 MDHEN, CDR2 SYDVKM. This CDR3 region has 15 residues. CDR3 in DNA: TGTGCCAGCAGTTTTCCCGGGAACCGTAATCAGCCCCAGCATTTT. It is translated as CASSFPGNRNQPQHF.

The table lists this clonotype with a few counts. The chain recombines TRBV2 with TRBJ2-5, with TRBD1 matching over 7 bases. Germline V gene sequence: CDR1 SNHLY, CDR2 FYNNEI. The V and J ends lost 8 bases and 5 bases, in that order; junction bases with no gene match: 17. This CDR3 spans 16 amino acids. The CDR3 sequence is CASQTDRAVSGETQYF. CDR3 DNA sequence: TGTGCCAGCCAAACCGACAGGGCGGTCAGTGGGGAGACCCAGTACTTC. The full variable domain, with the rest looked up from reference TRBV2 and TRBJ2-5, is EPEVTQTPSHQVTQMGQEVILRCVPISNHLYFYWYRQILGQKVEFLVSFYNNEISEKSEIFDDQFSVERPDGSNFTLKIRSTKLEDSAMYFCASQTDRAVSGETQYFGPGTRLLVL.

This clonotype came up a few times. The chain links TRBV4-2 to TRBJ2-5; a weak D match, TRBD2 (5 bases). The CDR3 sequence is 15 residues long. V lost 0 bases and J lost 4, with 12 bases in between. Germline V gives CDR1 LGHNA, CDR2 YNFKEQ. This CDR3 reads CASSQDQGGGETQYF. The CDR3 DNA reads as TGTGCCAGCAGCCAAGATCAAGGAGGAGGAGAGACCCAGTACTTC.

Many counts were recorded for this clonotype. J is TRBJ1-2 and V is TRBV4-1; 7 nucleotides match TRBD1. Germline V gene data show CDR1 as MGHRA and CDR2 as YSYEKL. This CDR3 has 15 amino acids. Trimming at V came to 0 bases and at J to 3 bases, leaving 4 bases not matched to a gene. The CDR3: CASSQEPDRYYGYTF. CDR3 nucleotide sequence: TGCGCCAGCAGCCAAGAACCGGACAGGTACTATGGCTACACCTTC.

This clonotype appeared many times. The chain is built from TRBV2 and TRBJ2-1, with no clear D. The CDR3 is 13 amino acids. V shed 6 bases and J shed 4 bases, with 10 bases lying between them. Germline V lookup: CDR1 SNHLY, CDR2 FYNNEI. The CDR3 sequence: CASRADHYNEQFF. CDR3 DNA sequence: TGTGCCAGCAGGGCGGACCATTACAATGAGCAGTTCTTC.

CDR3 amino acids: CASAGLETETQYF. The CDR3 DNA reads as TGTGCCAGCGCGGGACTCGAGACGGAGACCCAGTACTTC. The chain carries TRBV6-1 and TRBJ2-5, with D perhaps matching TRBD2 (6 bases). CDR3 length: 13 residues. Per the germline V gene, CDR1 is MNHNS and CDR2 is SASEGT. The V end lost 8 bases, the J end lost 5 bases, and 15 bases lay between the germline ends.

This clonotype was picked up many times. V usage is TRBV7-2 and J usage is TRBJ2-1; D might be TRBD2 (6 bases). The CDR3 has 16 amino acids. Trimming left V 1 base short and J 2 bases short, with 12 bases between. Germline values: CDR1 SGHTA, CDR2 FQGNSA. The CDR3 here is CASSLGAGGTYNEQFF. Written as DNA, the CDR3 is TGTGCCAGCAGCTTAGGGGCCGGGGGTACCTACAATGAGCAGTTCTTC.

The V call is TRBV6-1, the J call TRBJ2-1; 8 bases agree with TRBD1. The CDR3 is 12 amino acids. Germline V lookup: CDR1 MNHNS, CDR2 SASEGT. V lost 10 bases to trimming and J lost 7 bases; unmatched junction nucleotides: 6. Here the CDR3 reads CAIGQGPNEQFF. The CDR3 DNA is TGTGCCATCGGACAGGGCCCAAATGAGCAGTTCTTC.

V is TRBV12-3 or TRBV12-4 and J is TRBJ1-1, with D uncertain. CDR3 length: 13 amino acids. Trimming cost V 1 base and J 1 base, with 4 bases left between them. In DNA form, the CDR3 reads TGTGCCAGCAGTTTAGTACAGAACACTGAAGCTTTCTTT. Residues: CASSLVQNTEAFF.

This clonotype was recorded at least ten times. DNA of the CDR3: TGCAGTGCTAGCACCCGACCCAGCTCCTATAATTCACCCCTCCACTTT. Translation: CSASTRPSSYNSPLHF. The chain uses TRBV20-1 and TRBJ1-6; D unclear. CDR3 length equals 16 residues. Trimming removed 3 bases from V and 0 bases from J, with 12 bases in between. CDR1 is DFQATT and CDR2 is SNEGSKA in the germline V gene (reference sequence).

A few counts support this clonotype. The V and J genes are TRBV19 and TRBJ1-5; TRBD1 agrees at 7 bases. In germline, CDR1 is LNHDA, CDR2 SQIVND (reference sequence). With V trimmed by 3 bases and J by 4 bases, 6 bases remained unmatched. The CDR3 runs 15 residues. CDR3 DNA sequence: TGTGCCAGTAGTATCGGGACAGCTGGAAATCAGCCCCAGCATTTT. This translates into CASSIGTAGNQPQHF.

This clonotype was seen only a few times. V and J are TRBV12-3 or TRBV12-4 and TRBJ1-1; D unclear. V lost 3 bases, J lost 6 bases, and 2 bases lay in between. This CDR3 region has 10 residues. CDR3 nucleotide sequence: TGTGCCAGCAGTTTGGCTGAAGCTTTCTTT. Protein sequence: CASSLAEAFF.

The table lists this clonotype with many counts. The chain employs TRBV29-1 and TRBJ1-1; the match to TRBD1 covers 7 bases. Germline V gives CDR1 SQVTM, CDR2 ANQGSEA. V gave up 5 bases and J gave up 6 bases; unmatched junction bases: 9. The CDR3 contains 13 residues. The CDR3 region is CSVNSGGEAEAFF. The CDR3 DNA follows: TGCAGCGTTAATTCAGGGGGAGAGGCTGAAGCTTTCTTT.

This clonotype was observed a handful of times. The V and J genes are TRBV7-8 and TRBJ2-7; perhaps TRBD1 as D (5 bases). This CDR3 is built from 14 residues. Germline V CDR1 and CDR2: SGHVS, FQNEAQ. With 3 bases removed from V and 5 bases from J, the gap between germline ends came to 14 bases. CDR3 in DNA: TGTGCCAGCAGCTTTTATGGCAGGGCCGACGAGCAGTACTTC. Translated, it gives CASSFYGRADEQYF.

This clonotype was seen ten or more times. DNA of the CDR3: TGTGCCAGCAGCTTAGCTAGCGGGAGGGTTCAAGATACGCAGTATTTT. Protein product: CASSLASGRVQDTQYF. V is TRBV7-2 and J is TRBJ2-3; TRBD2 matches 11 bases. J lost 5 bases, V lost 0 bases, and 4 bases had no gene match. The CDR3 is 16 residues long. Germline V lookup: CDR1 SGHTA, CDR2 FQGNSA.

In this sample, this clonotype is medium-sized (0.01 to 0.1%). One end of the junction is discordant with germline, which a read error may explain. The chain joins TRBV5-1 to TRBJ1-1; TRBD1 might be the D (6 bases). The CDR3 is 13 residues long. CDR1 is SGHRS and CDR2 is YFSETQ in the germline V gene. This CDR3 is CASSLGGNTEAFF. DNA for the CDR3: TGTGCCAGCAGCTTAGGGGGGAACACTGAAGCTTTCTTT.